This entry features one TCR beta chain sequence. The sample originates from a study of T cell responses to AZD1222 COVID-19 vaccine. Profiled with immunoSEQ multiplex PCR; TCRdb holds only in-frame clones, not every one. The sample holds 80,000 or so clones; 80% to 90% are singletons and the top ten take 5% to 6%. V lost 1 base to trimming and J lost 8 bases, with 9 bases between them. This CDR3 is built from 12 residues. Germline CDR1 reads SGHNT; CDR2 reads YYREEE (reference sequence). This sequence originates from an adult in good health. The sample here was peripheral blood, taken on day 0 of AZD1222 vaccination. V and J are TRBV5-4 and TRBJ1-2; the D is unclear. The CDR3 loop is CASSLSLSGYTF. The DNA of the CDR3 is TGTGCCAGCAGCTTGTCCCTAAGCGGCTACACCTTC.